This entry is about one T cell receptor (beta chain). This receptor's antigen is unknown. One base away there is no much larger clone; base qualities are not given. The data were obtained in a study of patients and donors after allogeneic stem cell transplantation (dated by TCRdb to 2020 to 2022). V and J lose 4 bases and 0 bases, and a span of 13 bases separates them. Reading the germline V gene (reference sequence) gives CDR1 SEHNR and CDR2 FQNEAQ. The CDR3 measures 16 amino acids from cysteine to phenylalanine. Only CDR3 DNA remains: 48 bases, in frame from the first base. Receptors were amplified or captured by RT-PCR. Sequenced using a NextSeq 550. TCRdb reworked the public reads: Q25 trimming with fastp, MiXCR clone assembly, productive beta chains retained. Each CDR3 protein appears once, grouped with its most common genes and DNA. This sample lists about 960,000 distinct CDR3 sequences; roughly 18% were detected once. Of the sample, 5% to 7.5% is held by the ten largest clones.

Sequencing input: blood, either unsorted or a sorted T cell fraction (not recorded which). Here the chain combines TRBV7-9 and TRBJ1-3; the D gene is possibly TRBD1, with 6 bases matching. This TCR derives from a human donor who was either an allogeneic HSCT recipient or a stem cell or donor lymphocyte infusion donor (not recorded which). It is not recorded whose cells these are; they may come from a transplant donor. The CDR3 loop reads CASSWTVTFSGNTIYF. The bases are TGTGCCAGCAGCTGGACAGTTACTTTCTCTGGAAACACCATATATTTT.